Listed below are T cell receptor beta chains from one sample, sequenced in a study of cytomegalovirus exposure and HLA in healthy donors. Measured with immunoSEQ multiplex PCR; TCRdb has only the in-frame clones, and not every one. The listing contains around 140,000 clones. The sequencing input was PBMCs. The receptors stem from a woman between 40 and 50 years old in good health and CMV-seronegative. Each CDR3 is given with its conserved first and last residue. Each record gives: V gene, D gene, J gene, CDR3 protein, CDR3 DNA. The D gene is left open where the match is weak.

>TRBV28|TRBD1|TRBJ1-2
CASSLVTGGEGYTF
TGTGCCAGCAGTTTGGTTACAGGGGGCGAGGGCTACACCTTC
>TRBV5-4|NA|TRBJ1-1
CASTLWGVTEAFF
TGTGCCAGCACACTTTGGGGGGTTACTGAAGCTTTCTTT
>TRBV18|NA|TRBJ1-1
CASSPARESEAFF
TGTGCCAGCTCACCTGCCAGGGAAAGTGAAGCTTTCTTT
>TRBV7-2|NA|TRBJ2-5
CASSFGSQETQYF
TGTGCCAGCAGCTTTGGCAGCCAAGAGACCCAGTACTTC
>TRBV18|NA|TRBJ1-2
CASSPPVGGTNGYTF
TGTGCCAGCTCACCACCGGTGGGGGGGACGAATGGCTACACCTTC
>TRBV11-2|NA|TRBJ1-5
CASSPGQRNQPQHF
TGTGCCAGCAGCCCCGGACAGAGGAATCAGCCCCAGCATTTT
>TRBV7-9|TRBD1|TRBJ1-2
CASSFPETGINYGYTF
TGTGCCAGCAGCTTTCCTGAGACAGGGATTAACTATGGCTACACCTTC
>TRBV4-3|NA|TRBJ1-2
CASSQDPRDNYGYTF
TGCGCCAGCAGCCAAGACCCCCGGGATAACTATGGCTACACCTTC
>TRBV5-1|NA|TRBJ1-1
CASSLQGHTEAFF
TGCGCCAGCAGCTTGCAGGGGCACACTGAAGCTTTCTTT
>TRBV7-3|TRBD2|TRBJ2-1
CASSAGGGANNEQFF
TGTGCCAGCAGCGCCGGCGGGGGAGCTAACAATGAGCAGTTCTTC
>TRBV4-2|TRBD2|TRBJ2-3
CASSQAGGVPDTQYF
TGTGCCAGCAGCCAAGCGGGGGGGGTACCAGATACGCAGTATTTT
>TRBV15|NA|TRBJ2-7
CATSKRAGSYEQYF
TGTGCCACCAGCAAAAGGGCAGGGTCCTACGAGCAGTACTTC
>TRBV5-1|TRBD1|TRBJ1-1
CASSWDRVGNTEAFF
TGCGCCAGCAGCTGGGACAGGGTGGGGAACACTGAAGCTTTCTTT
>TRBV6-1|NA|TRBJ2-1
CASSEGSRIQFF
TGTGCCAGCAGTGAGGGCAGTAGGATTCAGTTCTTC
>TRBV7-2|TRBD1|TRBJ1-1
CASSGQENTEAFF
TGTGCCAGCAGCGGACAGGAGAACACTGAAGCTTTCTTT
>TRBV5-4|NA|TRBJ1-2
CASSLTDYGYTF
TGTGCCAGCAGCTTAACAGACTATGGCTACACCTTC
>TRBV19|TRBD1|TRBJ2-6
CASSAGQAIWGSGANVLTF
TGTGCCAGTAGTGCAGGACAGGCCATTTGGGGTTCCGGGGCCAACGTCCTGACTTTC
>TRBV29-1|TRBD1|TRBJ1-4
CSGLTGGGIATNEKLFF
TGCAGCGGGCTGACAGGGGGCGGAATTGCAACTAATGAAAAACTGTTTTTT
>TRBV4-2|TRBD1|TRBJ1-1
CASSQGTGGRTEAFF
TGTGCCAGCAGCCAAGGGACAGGGGGCAGAACTGAAGCTTTCTTT
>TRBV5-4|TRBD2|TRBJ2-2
CASSPGLAGATGELFF
TGTGCCAGCAGCCCCGGGTTAGCGGGGGCCACCGGGGAGCTGTTTTTT
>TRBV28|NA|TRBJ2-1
CASSLTERAAVQFF
TGTGCCAGCAGTTTAACCGAACGCGCAGCGGTGCAGTTCTTC
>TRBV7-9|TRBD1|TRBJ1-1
CASSLVTGTGAKEAFF
TGTGCCAGCAGCTTAGTTACCGGGACAGGGGCTAAAGAAGCTTTCTTT
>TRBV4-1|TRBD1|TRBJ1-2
CASSQDGRGSGYTF
TGCGCCAGCAGCCAAGACGGCAGGGGGAGTGGCTACACCTTC
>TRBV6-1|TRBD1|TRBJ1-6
CASSEAVDRAGSPLHF
TGTGCCAGCAGTGAAGCGGTGGACAGGGCAGGTTCACCCCTCCACTTT
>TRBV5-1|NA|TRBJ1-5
CASKQGPYSNQPQHF
TGCGCCAGCAAACAGGGCCCTTATAGCAATCAGCCCCAGCATTTT
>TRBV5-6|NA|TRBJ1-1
CASSLAFGQLSRAFF
TGTGCCAGCAGCTTGGCTTTTGGACAGTTAAGTAGGGCTTTCTTT
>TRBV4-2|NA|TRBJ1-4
CASSQDRGEKLFF
TGTGCCAGCAGCCAAGATCGAGGGGAAAAACTGTTTTTT
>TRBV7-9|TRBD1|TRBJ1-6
CASSSLGTGISPLHF
TGTGCCAGCAGCTCCCTCGGGACAGGGATTTCACCCCTCCACTTT
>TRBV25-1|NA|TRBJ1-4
CASSEYRGGEDEKLFF
TGTGCCAGCAGTGAATATCGTGGAGGGGAGGATGAAAAACTGTTTTTT
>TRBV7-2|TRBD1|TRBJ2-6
CASSLSYRGASGANVLTF
TGTGCCAGCAGCTTGTCCTACAGGGGGGCCTCTGGGGCCAACGTCCTGACTTTC
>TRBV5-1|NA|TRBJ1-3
CASSLAGLQMGNTIYF
TGCGCCAGCAGCTTGGCGGGACTGCAAATGGGAAACACCATATATTTT
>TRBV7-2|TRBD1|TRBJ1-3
CASSSGGFGTSGNTIYF
TGTGCCAGCAGTTCAGGGGGTTTTGGGACCTCTGGAAACACCATATATTTT
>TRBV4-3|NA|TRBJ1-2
CASSQDKESFYTF
TGCGCCAGCAGCCAAGATAAGGAGAGTTTCTACACCTTC
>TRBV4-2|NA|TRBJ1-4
CASSLRGGQGNEKLFF
TGTGCCAGCAGTCTCCGCGGAGGGCAGGGTAATGAAAAACTGTTTTTT
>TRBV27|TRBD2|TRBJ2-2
CASSSGGANTGELFF
TGTGCCAGCAGTTCCGGGGGGGCGAACACCGGGGAGCTGTTTTTT
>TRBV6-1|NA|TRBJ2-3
CASSDDVWRITDTQYF
TGTGCCAGCAGTGATGACGTCTGGAGGATCACAGATACGCAGTATTTT
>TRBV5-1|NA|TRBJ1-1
CASASNNGGTEAFF
TGCGCCAGCGCATCCAATAACGGAGGCACTGAAGCTTTCTTT
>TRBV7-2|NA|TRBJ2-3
CASRGGSDTQYF
TGTGCCAGCAGGGGCGGGTCAGATACGCAGTATTTT
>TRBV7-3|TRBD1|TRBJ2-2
CASSRRGQGDAGELFF
TGTGCCAGCAGCCGTAGGGGACAGGGAGACGCCGGGGAGCTGTTTTTT
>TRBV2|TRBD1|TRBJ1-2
CASITGGDYGYTF
TGTGCCAGCATAACAGGGGGGGACTATGGCTACACCTTC
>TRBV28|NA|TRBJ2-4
CASSAPGGAKNIQYF
TGTGCCAGCAGTGCCCCCGGGGGTGCCAAAAACATTCAGTACTTC
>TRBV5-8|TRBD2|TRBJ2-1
CASSFNRGVYNEQFF
TGTGCCAGCAGCTTTAATCGGGGGGTCTACAATGAGCAGTTCTTC
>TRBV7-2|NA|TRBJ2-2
CASSELAGELFF
TGTGCCAGCAGCGAGCTGGCCGGGGAGCTGTTTTTT
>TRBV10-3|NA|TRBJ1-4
CAISEGQGTEKLFF
TGTGCCATCAGTGAAGGGCAGGGGACTGAAAAACTGTTTTTT
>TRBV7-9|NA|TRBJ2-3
CASSFLPGREEDTQYF
TGTGCCAGCAGCTTCCTCCCGGGCAGGGAAGAAGATACGCAGTATTTT
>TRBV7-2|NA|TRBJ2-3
CASSSLAVPGDTQYF
TGTGCCAGCAGCTCCCTCGCCGTGCCAGGGGATACGCAGTATTTT
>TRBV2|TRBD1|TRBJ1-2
CAGERGQGAGGYTF
TGTGCCGGGGAGAGAGGACAGGGGGCGGGAGGCTACACCTTC
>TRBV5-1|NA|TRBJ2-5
CASSPEPEETQYF
TGCGCCAGCAGCCCAGAACCTGAAGAGACCCAGTACTTC
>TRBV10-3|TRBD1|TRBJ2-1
CAISARTGPNNEQFF
TGTGCCATCAGCGCAAGGACAGGGCCGAACAATGAGCAGTTCTTC